This is a list of T cell receptor beta chains from one sample in a study of shared clonotypes between healthy human individuals. TCRdb's copy holds only in-frame clones and misses some; the assay was immunoSEQ multiplex PCR. Of 2 million to 2.5 million clones in the sample, 93% are singletons; the top ten hold about 0.39%. The source material was naive CD4+ T cells from PBMCs. Receptors were obtained from a man between 18 and 29 years old in good health. Some clones in this sample may be carry-over from other donors' samples. Both conserved end residues are part of each CDR3.

TRBJ2-2 TRBV4-3 13 CASSLYRTGELFF
TRBJ2-7 TRBV7-3 14 CASSPRRDSYEQYF
TRBJ2-2 TRBV5-6 15 CASSFGTGNTGELFF
TRBJ1-5 TRBV6-1 14 CASSAYQRGQPQHF
TRBJ1-1 TRBV11-2 17 CASSPRGAGAMNTEAFF
TRBJ1-2 TRBV27 14 CASSPWDRAGGYTF
TRBJ1-5 TRBV19 14 CASRGQGRSQPQHF
TRBJ1-1 TRBV28 12 CASGGANTEAFF
TRBJ2-3 TRBV2 16 CASSEMGRGQTDTQYF
TRBJ2-7 TRBV11-2 15 CASSSLGQGLGEQYF
TRBJ2-5 TRBV25-1 16 CASSELVRGHGETQYF
TRBJ1-1 TRBV4-3 13 CASSEGPQVEAFF
TRBJ2-7 TRBV5-1 14 CASSLGSQDVEQYF
TRBJ2-3 TRBV5-6 15 CASSGLQGAADTQYF
TRBJ2-1 TRBV9 13 CASSAPLSNEQFF
TRBJ1-1 TRBV27 13 CASSLSTGRAAFF
TRBJ2-1 TRBV2 14 CASSGGGSTHEQFF
TRBJ1-2 TRBV11-2 13 CASSLQGNYGYTF
TRBJ2-1 TRBV2 13 CASIPSGDLEQFF
TRBJ2-5 TRBV18 14 CASSPGLNEETQYF
TRBJ1-4 TRBV28 10 CASRRGKLFF
TRBJ2-1 TRBV27 14 CASSLGAGYNEQFF
TRBJ1-3 TRBV25-1 15 CASSDPRLPGNTIYF
TRBJ1-1 TRBV19 16 CASTPVARVRNTEAFF
TRBJ1-4 TRBV7-9 14 CASSRGQGAEKLFF
TRBJ2-7 TRBV6-5 12 CASRGTWDEQYF
TRBJ1-2 TRBV28 16 CASSLWGRGDPNGYTF
TRBJ2-5 TRBV30 15 CAWGGTSGYQETQYF
TRBJ2-1 TRBV7-3 15 CASSLTAGSYNEQFF
TRBJ2-7 TRBV5-1 15 CASALIPRDLYEQYF
TRBJ1-3 TRBV19 11 CASKLGNTIYF
TRBJ2-1 TRBV2 11 CASSIADEQFF
TRBJ2-2 TRBV19 15 CASRGVLEYTGELFF
TRBJ2-1 TRBV29-1 14 CSVVRGQGYNEQFF
TRBJ1-1 TRBV11-1 15 CASSVLGQGGTEAFF
TRBJ1-1 TRBV5-1 15 CASRAGTQMNTEAFF